These 20 T cell receptor beta chains were sequenced from one sample in a study of T cell repertoires in cytomegalovirus infection. TCRdb re-analysed the reads in MiXCR, keeping a single row per CDR3 protein. Of under 300,000 distinct CDR3 sequences listed, roughly 21% are singletons. Their recognized antigens are unknown. Sample: cultured PBMCs, taken from culture after CMV antigen stimulation. These receptors originate from a human donor in good health (CMV status not recorded). Some clones in this sample may be carry-over from other donors' samples.

The table lists this clonotype with many counts. This chain connects TRBV7-8 to TRBJ2-5, with TRBD2 matching 9 bases. CDR3 size: 16 residues. Losses at the gene ends were 7 bases for V and 5 bases for J; bases not matched to a gene: 14. Germline values: CDR1 SGHVS, CDR2 FQNEAQ. DNA of the CDR3: TGTGCCAGCACCCCCACGGTTCTAGCGGGACGGGAGACCCAGTACTTC. Translation gives CASTPTVLAGRETQYF. The full variable domain, completed using reference TRBV7-8 and TRBJ2-5, is GAGVSQSPRYKVAKRGQDVALRCDPISGHVSLFWYQQALGQGPEFLTYFQNEAQLDKSGLPSDRFFAERPEGSVSTLKIQRTQQEDSAVYLCASTPTVLAGRETQYFGPGTRLLVL.

V and J are TRBV6-5 and TRBJ2-1; D uncertain. Deletions cut 4 bases from V and 12 bases from J, with 13 bases between. CDR1 and CDR2 (germline): MNHEY, SVGAGI. The length of the CDR3 is 12 residues. Here the CDR3 DNA reads TGTGCCAGCAGTTCTAGTACCTTAAGGCAGTTCTTC. It specifies CASSSSTLRQFF.

This clonotype was picked up many times. V usage is TRBV4-1 and J usage is TRBJ2-1; no clear D gene. The CDR3 is made up of 15 amino acids. V lost 0 bases and J 6 bases, leaving 12 bases between the germline ends. Germline V lookup: CDR1 MGHRA, CDR2 YSYEKL. CDR3 coding DNA: TGCGCCAGCAGCCAAGACTCACCCCCGGGCAATGAGCAGTTCTTC. This encodes CASSQDSPPGNEQFF.

This clonotype has a handful of counts. The chain couples TRBV7-2 to TRBJ2-5; D is perhaps TRBD2 (7 bases). Germline V gene data show CDR1 as SGHTA and CDR2 as FQGNSA. The CDR3 spans 15 residues. The germline V and J ends were trimmed by 7 bases and 5 bases, with 20 bases remaining between them. The CDR3 DNA follows: TGTGCCAGCACCCACACCCTACGGGGGGCTGAGACCCAGTACTTC. Amino acid sequence: CASTHTLRGAETQYF.

This clonotype was counted between two and nine times. The V gene is TRBV10-3, the J gene TRBJ1-5, with D possibly being TRBD1 (5 bases). Germline V gives CDR1 ENHRY, CDR2 SYGVKD. V was cut by 3 bases and J by 2 bases, with 8 bases left in between. The CDR3 loop spans 14 amino acids. CDR3 DNA sequence: TGTGCCATCAGTGACAGGGCGGGCAATCAGCCCCAGCATTTT. Amino acids: CAISDRAGNQPQHF.

This chain connects TRBV14 to TRBJ2-1; 10 bases align to TRBD2. Per the germline V gene, CDR1 is SGHDN and CDR2 is FVKESK. With 1 base clipped from V and 6 bases from J, the junction kept 3 bases outside the gene matches. The CDR3 has 15 amino acids. The CDR3 DNA sequence: TGTGCCAGCAGCCAAGTAAGCGGGAGGGCCAATGAGCAGTTCTTC. Translating gives CASSQVSGRANEQFF.

Points on this clonotype: A clone one base away is much larger, so this may be a read error. The chain has TRBV4-1 and TRBJ1-5; D call uncertain. CDR3 length equals 13 residues. Looked up from germline, CDR1 is MGHRA and CDR2 is YSYEKL. CDR3 DNA: TGCGCCAGCAGCGGACCCGGGGATCAGCCCCAGCGTTTT. Protein product: CASSGPGDQPQRF.

This clonotype has a handful of counts. The V gene is TRBV6-2 or TRBV6-3, the J gene TRBJ2-1; D might be TRBD2 (6 bases). CDR3 length: 13 residues. Trimming pared 0 bases from V and 6 bases from J, leaving 6 bases between. Germline V lookup: CDR1 MNHEY, CDR2 SVGEGT. CDR3 region: CASSYSTSNEQFF. The DNA of the CDR3 is TGTGCCAGCAGTTACTCGACTAGCAATGAGCAGTTCTTC.

The genes are TRBV11-1 and TRBJ2-7; unclear D gene. This CDR3 spans 14 amino acids. The V gene's germline CDR1 is SGHAT and CDR2 FQDESV (reference sequence). V was pared by 2 bases and J by 0 bases, with 8 bases between. For the CDR3, the DNA is TGTGCCAGCAGCTTAAACAGATACTCCTACGAGCAGTACTTC. Protein: CASSLNRYSYEQYF.

The V gene is TRBV12-5, the J gene TRBJ2-7; 7 nucleotides align to TRBD1. The CDR3 is 16 amino acids. The germline V gene encodes CDR1 LGHNT and CDR2 FRNRAP. V gave up 0 bases and J gave up 0 bases; unmatched junction bases: 5. In DNA, the CDR3 is TGTGCTAGTGGTTTGGTAGTGGGGACAGACTCCTACGAGCAGTACTTC. This sequence encodes CASGLVVGTDSYEQYF.

This chain links TRBV7-2 with TRBJ2-1; 7 nucleotides agree with TRBD1. The germline V gene has CDR1 SGHTA and CDR2 FQGNSA. V was pared by 5 bases and J by 4 bases, with 8 bases of the junction left unmatched. The CDR3 extends over 15 amino acids. The CDR3 DNA sequence: TGTGCCAGCAGCGCAAGGGGACAGAGTTACAATGAGCAGTTCTTC. Translation: CASSARGQSYNEQFF.

The rearrangement joins TRBV6-2 or TRBV6-3 to TRBJ2-7, with 10 nucleotides matching TRBD2. In germline, CDR1 is MNHEY, CDR2 SVGEGT. V shed 5 bases and J 1 base; nucleotides not matched to a gene: 5. There are 15 residues in the CDR3. CDR3 coding DNA: TGTGCCAGCAGTAACGGACTAGCGGTATCCTACGAGCAGTACGTC. As protein: CASSNGLAVSYEQYV.

This clonotype was observed a few times. The chain has TRBV28 and TRBJ1-6, with unresolved D. The V and J ends lost 6 bases and 12 bases respectively, with 12 bases between them. This CDR3 is 12 amino acids long. Germline CDR1 reads MDHEN; CDR2 reads SYDVKM. CDR3 sequence: CASSPPRGPLHF. The DNA for the CDR3 is TGTGCCAGCAGCCCCCCAAGAGGACCCCTCCACTTT.

The gene calls are TRBV10-2 and TRBJ1-1; D may be TRBD1 (6 bases). This CDR3 region has 16 residues. Trimming left V 3 bases short and J 3 bases short, with 17 bases between. Germline CDR1 WSHSY, CDR2 SAAADI. The CDR3 region has the DNA TGCGCCAGCAGTGAAGTTTTGGGGGGCTTGGACACTGAAGCTTTCTTT. Protein sequence: CASSEVLGGLDTEAFF.

The chain combines TRBV20-1 with TRBJ2-1; D might be TRBD1 or TRBD2, each matching 6 bases. Germline V gene lookup returns CDR1 DFQATT and CDR2 SNEGSKA (reference sequence). The CDR3 is made up of 15 amino acids. Deletions cut 1 base from V and 3 bases from J, with 13 bases between. The CDR3 coding sequence is TGCAGTGCTAGAGGCCAAGGGGGGTTCTACAATGAGCAGTTCTTC. This codes for CSARGQGGFYNEQFF.

This clonotype was recorded many times. This chain connects TRBV7-8 to TRBJ1-5; D not resolved. Trimming stripped 5 bases from V and 15 bases from J, with 14 bases between. The CDR3 runs to 11 residues. Per the germline V gene, CDR1 is SGHVS and CDR2 is FQNEAQ. CDR3 sequence reads: CASSPRRAGHF. CDR3 nucleotides: TGTGCCAGCAGCCCCCGGAGGGCGGGGCATTTT.

This clonotype was detected only a few times. The rearrangement uses TRBV7-8 and TRBJ1-4; D might be TRBD1 (5 bases). There are 15 residues in the CDR3. Trimming took 3 bases from V and 8 from J, leaving 16 bases between them. Germline CDR1 reads SGHVS; CDR2 reads FQNEAQ. CDR3 loop: CASSFRGIAREKLFF. The CDR3 region has the DNA TGTGCCAGCAGCTTCCGGGGGATAGCTAGAGAAAAACTGTTTTTT. The full variable domain, completed using reference TRBV7-8 and TRBJ1-4, is GAGVSQSPRYKVAKRGQDVALRCDPISGHVSLFWYQQALGQGPEFLTYFQNEAQLDKSGLPSDRFFAERPEGSVSTLKIQRTQQEDSAVYLCASSFRGIAREKLFFGSGTQLSVL.

The V gene is TRBV19, the J gene TRBJ1-3; D is unresolved. V was pared by 7 bases and J by 8 bases, with 9 bases between. This CDR3 spans 11 amino acids. Germline CDR1 reads LNHDA; CDR2 reads SQIVND (reference sequence). The CDR3 here is CASKIWDTIYF. The CDR3 coding sequence is TGTGCCAGTAAAATTTGGGACACCATATATTTT.

This chain joins TRBV5-1 and TRBJ1-1; maybe TRBD1 (6 bases). The CDR3 is made up of 14 amino acids. Germline assignment: CDR1 SGHRS and CDR2 YFSETQ. V was pared by 1 base and J by 1 base, with 8 bases between. DNA of the CDR3: TGCGCCAGCAGCTTGCAGGGGCAGAACACTGAAGCTTTCTTT. Translating it yields CASSLQGQNTEAFF.

This clonotype was seen only a few times. For the CDR3, the DNA is TGTGCTAGTGCCAGGGAGGCAGGGGCGTCCTATGGCTACACCTTC. Protein product: CASAREAGASYGYTF. The gene calls are TRBV12-5 and TRBJ1-2; D is perhaps TRBD1 (6 bases). Germline-derived CDR1 and CDR2 are LGHNT and FRNRAP. Trimming stripped 7 bases from V and 4 bases from J, with 19 bases between. The CDR3 has 15 amino acids.